This passage covers 13 T cell receptor beta chains from one sample sequenced in a study of CD8 T cells in Susac syndrome. It was with random hexamers that roughly 0.45 to 1 ug RNA was reverse transcribed. TCRdb passed the immunoSEQ multiplex PCR reads through MiXCR, listing each CDR3 protein once. The table records around 300,000 distinct CDR3 sequences, almost 85% of them present only once. The sequenced sample was CD8+ T cells from PBMCs. All receptors come from a human donor with multiple sclerosis.

This rearrangement joins TRBV6-5 to TRBJ1-1; maybe TRBD1 (6 bases). The CDR3 runs 15 residues. Between the trimmed V and J ends, which lost 2 bases and 0 bases, there was a span of 10 bases. CDR1 is MNHEY and CDR2 is SVGAGI in the germline V gene. The DNA of the CDR3 is TGTGCCAGCAGTTACGGGGGGCGGCTGAACACTGAAGCTTTCTTT. Protein: CASSYGGRLNTEAFF.

The chain combines TRBV6-1 with TRBJ2-1; D possibly uses TRBD1 or TRBD2 (5 bases each). This CDR3 has 16 amino acids. Germline V gene lookup returns CDR1 MNHNS and CDR2 SASEGT. Trimming removed 8 bases at V and 8 bases at J, with 25 bases between. The CDR3 loop reads CASRDLGGRGGDEQFF. In DNA form, the CDR3 reads TGTGCCAGCCGAGATCTTGGGGGTAGAGGTGGCGATGAGCAGTTCTTC.

This chain joins TRBV9 and TRBJ2-7; D call uncertain. Germline CDR1 is SGDLS and CDR2 is YYNGEE. CDR3 length equals 16 residues. V lost 4 bases to trimming and J lost 0 bases, with 17 bases between them. CDR3 nucleotide sequence: TGTGCCAGCAGCCGTACGGGCAGAATACCCTCCTACGAGCAGTACTTC. Amino acid sequence: CASSRTGRIPSYEQYF.

The chain couples TRBV19 to TRBJ2-3; perhaps TRBD2 as D (6 bases). CDR1 and CDR2 (germline): LNHDA, SQIVND (reference sequence). This CDR3 contains 15 residues. Deletions cut 3 bases from V and 8 bases from J, with 18 bases between. The DNA of the CDR3 is TGTGCCAGTAGTATCTTGGGGACTCCGCGCGGTACGCAGTATTTT. This encodes CASSILGTPRGTQYF.

This clonotype was seen only once. The V and J genes are TRBV7-9 and TRBJ2-1; D uncertain. V dropped 1 base and J dropped 5 bases, with 6 bases sitting between them. The germline CDR1 and CDR2 sequences are SEHNR and FQNEAQ (reference sequence). This CDR3 comprises 13 residues. This CDR3 is CASSLGVNNEQFF. CDR3 coding DNA: TGTGCCAGCAGCTTAGGGGTAAACAATGAGCAGTTCTTC.

The chain combines TRBV10-3 with TRBJ1-1; TRBD1 aligns across 9 bases. Per the germline V gene, CDR1 is ENHRY and CDR2 is SYGVKD. Losses at the gene ends were 5 bases for V and 4 bases for J; bases not matched to a gene: 2. The CDR3 totals 13 residues. The CDR3 DNA reads as TGTGCCATCAGTATGACAGGGGGCACTGAAGCTTTCTTT. Amino acid sequence: CAISMTGGTEAFF.

The V gene is TRBV12-3 or TRBV12-4, the J gene TRBJ2-2; tentatively, D is TRBD2 (5 bases). V was cut by 6 bases and J by 6 bases, with 8 bases left in between. The CDR3 contains 12 residues. CDR3 residues: CASRKEAGELFF. The CDR3 nucleotides read TGTGCCAGCAGAAAGGAGGCCGGGGAGCTGTTTTTT.

Note on this clonotype: Sequence at one end of the junction differs from germline and may be a read error. This chain uses TRBV4-1 with TRBJ2-7, with D unclear. The CDR3 totals 13 residues. Germline CDR1 MGHRA, CDR2 YSYEKL. The CDR3 loop reads CASSQDNSYEQYF. DNA for the CDR3: TGCGCCAGTAGCCAAGATAACAGCTACGAGCAGTACTTC.

V usage is TRBV11-1 and J usage is TRBJ2-1; 14 bases are a match to TRBD2. The trim removed 5 bases at V and 0 bases at J, leaving 6 bases unmatched. This CDR3 region has 18 residues. Germline-derived CDR1 and CDR2 are SGHAT and FQDESV (reference sequence). The CDR3 loop is CASSLGTSGSSSYNEQFF. DNA of the CDR3: TGTGCCAGCAGCCTCGGGACTAGCGGGAGTAGCTCCTACAATGAGCAGTTCTTC.

In DNA form, the CDR3 reads TGTGCCAGCACCCCTTCGTACTGGCGCACAGATACGCAGTATTTT. Translation: CASTPSYWRTDTQYF. The rearrangement links TRBV12-3 or TRBV12-4 to TRBJ2-3; D gene unclear. Trimming took off 7 bases at V and 1 base at J, with 15 bases between the two ends. CDR3 size: 15 residues.

This chain uses TRBV15 with TRBJ1-2; possibly TRBD1 for D (5 bases). V lost 8 bases to trimming and J lost 4 bases, with 20 bases between them. CDR1 LNHNV and CDR2 YYDKDF come from the germline V gene (reference sequence). CDR3 size: 15 residues. The CDR3: CATFSSRASSYGYTF. As DNA, the CDR3 is TGTGCCACCTTCAGCAGCAGGGCCTCTAGCTATGGCTACACCTTC.

This clonotype was counted only a few times. The chain couples TRBV5-4 to TRBJ2-5; D call uncertain. The germline V gene encodes CDR1 SGHNT and CDR2 YYREEE (reference sequence). Trimming shortened V by 0 bases and J by 2 bases, and 5 bases separated the two germline ends. CDR3 length: 13 residues. The CDR3 reads CASSLVGQETQYF. The CDR3 bases are TGTGCCAGCAGCTTGGTCGGACAAGAGACCCAGTACTTC.

The V call is TRBV10-3, the J call TRBJ1-2; tentatively, D is TRBD1 (5 bases). CDR1 and CDR2 (germline): ENHRY, SYGVKD. The V gene lost 6 bases and the J gene lost 0 bases, with 8 bases spanning the gap. There are 13 residues in the CDR3. DNA of the CDR3: TGTGCCATCAGCGACAGCACTAACTATGGCTACACCTTC. It is translated as CAISDSTNYGYTF.